Shown below are 7 T cell receptor beta chains from a single sample sequenced in a study of control samples from healthy donors and cancer patients. TCRdb's copy holds only in-frame clones and misses some; the assay was immunoSEQ multiplex PCR. Seen here are around 170,000 clones, approximately 90% observed once, and the top ten hold roughly 0.7%. Sequencing was carried out using blood. The receptor set was obtained from a woman aged 25 to 39 in good health.

The genes are TRBV7-9 and TRBJ1-2; a possible D gene is TRBD1 (6 bases). V was cut by 3 bases and J by 5 bases, with 10 bases left in between. CDR3 size: 13 residues. Germline V gene sequence: CDR1 SEHNR, CDR2 FQNEAQ (reference sequence). The CDR3 nucleotides read TGTGCCAGCAGCTTGGACAGTACTTATGGCTACACCTTC. Translating gives CASSLDSTYGYTF.

The chain joins TRBV18 to TRBJ2-6; D unresolved. V lost 3 bases, J lost 2 bases, and 14 bases lay in between. This CDR3 contains 17 residues. CDR1 is KGHSH and CDR2 is LQKENI in the germline V gene. The CDR3 loop is CASSPTLQTTGANVLTF. The CDR3, as DNA: TGTGCCAGCTCACCTACCCTACAAACCACTGGGGCCAACGTCCTGACTTTC.

This clone was found a few times. The chain is built from TRBV4-1 and TRBJ1-1; tentatively, D is TRBD1 (6 bases). Germline CDR1 is MGHRA and CDR2 is YSYEKL. CDR3 length: 14 amino acids. V lost 3 bases and J lost 5, with 13 bases in between. The CDR3: CASSHPFTGTEAFF. CDR3 sequence (DNA): TGCGCCAGCAGCCACCCATTTACAGGGACTGAAGCTTTCTTT.

The rearrangement joins TRBV7-9 to TRBJ1-1; D is perhaps TRBD1 (5 bases). The V and J ends lost 0 bases and 3 bases respectively, with 5 bases between them. The CDR3 is made up of 13 amino acids. Germline V gene data show CDR1 as SEHNR and CDR2 as FQNEAQ (reference sequence). CDR3 DNA: TGTGCCAGCAGCTTAGCAGGGGACACTGAAGCTTTCTTT. This gives the protein CASSLAGDTEAFF.

The chain links TRBV7-2 to TRBJ2-7, with 9 bases that match TRBD2. Germline CDR1 reads SGHTA; CDR2 reads FQGNSA. This CDR3 comprises 15 residues. V was clipped by 1 base and J by 2 bases; unmatched bases: 3. In DNA, the CDR3 is TGTGCCAGCAGCTTAGAAGGCGGGAGGGCCTACGAGCAGTACTTC. This encodes CASSLEGGRAYEQYF.

This sequence joins TRBV5-6 and TRBJ1-6; TRBD1 agrees at 8 bases. The CDR3 sequence is 16 residues long. V trimming: 7 bases; J trimming: 5 bases; junction bases outside the gene matches: 11. The germline V gene has CDR1 SGHDT and CDR2 YYEEEE. CDR3 nucleotide sequence: TGTGCCAGCCAACCTGGGGGGACAGGCAATAATTCACCCCTCCACTTT. Translated, it gives CASQPGGTGNNSPLHF. Supplemented by reference TRBV5-6 and TRBJ1-6, the full variable domain reads DAGVTQSPTHLIKTRGQQVTLRCSPKSGHDTVSWYQQALGQGPQFIFQYYEEEERQRGNFPDRFSGHQFPNYSSELNVNALLLGDSALYLCASQPGGTGNNSPLHFGNGTRLTVT.

The chain has TRBV5-6 and TRBJ2-2; 7 positions agree with TRBD1. CDR3 length: 15 residues. V shed 4 bases, J shed 3 bases, and the junction held 6 bases outside the gene matches. The germline V gene has CDR1 SGHDT and CDR2 YYEEEE. In DNA form, the CDR3 reads TGTGCCAGCAGCCCCCCGGGACAGTACACCGGGGAGCTGTTTTTT. Protein: CASSPPGQYTGELFF.